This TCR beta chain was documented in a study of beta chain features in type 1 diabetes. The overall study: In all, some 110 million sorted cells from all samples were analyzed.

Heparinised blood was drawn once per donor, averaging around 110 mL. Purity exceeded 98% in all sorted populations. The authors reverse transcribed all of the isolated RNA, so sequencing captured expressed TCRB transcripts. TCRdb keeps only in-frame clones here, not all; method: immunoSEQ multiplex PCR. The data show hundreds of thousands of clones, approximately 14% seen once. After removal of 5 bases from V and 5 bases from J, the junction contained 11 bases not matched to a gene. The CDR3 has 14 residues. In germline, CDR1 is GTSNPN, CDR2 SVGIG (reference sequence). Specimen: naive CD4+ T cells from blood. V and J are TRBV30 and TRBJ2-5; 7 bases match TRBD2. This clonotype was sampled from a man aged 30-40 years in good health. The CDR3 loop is CAWDHKAGKETQYF. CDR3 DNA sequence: TGTGCCTGGGACCATAAAGCGGGAAAGGAGACCCAGTACTTC.